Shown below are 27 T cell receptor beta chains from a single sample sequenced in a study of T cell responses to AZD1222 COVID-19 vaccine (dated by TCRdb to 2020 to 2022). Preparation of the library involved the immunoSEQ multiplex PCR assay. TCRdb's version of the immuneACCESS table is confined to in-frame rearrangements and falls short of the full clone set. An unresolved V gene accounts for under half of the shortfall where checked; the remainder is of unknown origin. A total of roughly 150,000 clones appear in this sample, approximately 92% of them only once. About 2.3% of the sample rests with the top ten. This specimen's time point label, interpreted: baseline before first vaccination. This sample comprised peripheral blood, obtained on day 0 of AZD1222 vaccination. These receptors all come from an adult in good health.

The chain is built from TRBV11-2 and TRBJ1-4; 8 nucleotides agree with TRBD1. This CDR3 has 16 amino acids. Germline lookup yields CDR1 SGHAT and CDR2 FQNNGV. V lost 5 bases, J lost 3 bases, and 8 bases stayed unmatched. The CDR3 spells CASSHPTGGSNEKLFF. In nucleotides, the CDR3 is TGTGCCAGCAGCCACCCTACAGGGGGTTCTAATGAAAAACTGTTTTTT.

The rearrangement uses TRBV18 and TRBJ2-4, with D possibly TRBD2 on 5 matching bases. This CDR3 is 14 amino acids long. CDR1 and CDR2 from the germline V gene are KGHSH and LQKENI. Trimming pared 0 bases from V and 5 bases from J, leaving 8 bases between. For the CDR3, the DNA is TGTGCCAGCTCACCACCGCCTAGCCAAAACATTCAGTACTTC. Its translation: CASSPPPSQNIQYF.

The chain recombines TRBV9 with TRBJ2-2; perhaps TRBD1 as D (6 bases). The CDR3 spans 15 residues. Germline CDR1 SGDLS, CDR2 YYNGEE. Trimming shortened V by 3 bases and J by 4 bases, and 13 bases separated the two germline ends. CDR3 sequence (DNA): TGTGCCAGCAGCGGCGGACAGACCCCCACCGGGGAGCTGTTTTTT. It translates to CASSGGQTPTGELFF.

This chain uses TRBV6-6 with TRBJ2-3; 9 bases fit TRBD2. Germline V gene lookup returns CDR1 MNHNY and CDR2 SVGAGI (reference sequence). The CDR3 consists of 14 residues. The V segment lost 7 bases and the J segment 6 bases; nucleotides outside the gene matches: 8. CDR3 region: CASNTAGGSDTQYF. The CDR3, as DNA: TGTGCCAGCAACACAGCGGGAGGATCGGATACGCAGTATTTT.

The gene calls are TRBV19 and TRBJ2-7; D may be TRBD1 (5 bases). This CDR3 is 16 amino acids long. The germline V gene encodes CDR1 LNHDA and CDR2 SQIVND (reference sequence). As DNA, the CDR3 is TGTGCAAGAAGCGAGGACACCGATCGACCGATGAACGAGCAGTACTTC. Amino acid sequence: CARSEDTDRPMNEQYF.

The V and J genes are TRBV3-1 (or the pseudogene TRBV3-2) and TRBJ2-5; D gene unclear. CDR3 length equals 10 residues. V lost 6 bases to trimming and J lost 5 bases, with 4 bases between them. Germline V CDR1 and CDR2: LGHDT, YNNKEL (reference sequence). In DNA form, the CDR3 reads TGTGCCAGCAGGGGGGAGACCCAGTACTTC. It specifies CASRGETQYF.

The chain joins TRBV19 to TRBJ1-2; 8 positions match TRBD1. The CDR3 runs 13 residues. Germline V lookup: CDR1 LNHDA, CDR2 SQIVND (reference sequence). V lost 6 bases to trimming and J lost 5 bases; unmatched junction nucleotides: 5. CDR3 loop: CASSTQGEYGYTF. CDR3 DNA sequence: TGTGCCAGTAGCACACAGGGGGAGTATGGCTACACCTTC.

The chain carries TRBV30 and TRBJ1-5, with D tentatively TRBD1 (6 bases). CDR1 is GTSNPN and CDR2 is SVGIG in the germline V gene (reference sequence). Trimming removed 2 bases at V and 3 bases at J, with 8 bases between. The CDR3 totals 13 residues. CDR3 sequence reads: CAWSNRANQPQHF. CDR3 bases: TGTGCCTGGAGTAACAGGGCCAATCAGCCCCAGCATTTT.

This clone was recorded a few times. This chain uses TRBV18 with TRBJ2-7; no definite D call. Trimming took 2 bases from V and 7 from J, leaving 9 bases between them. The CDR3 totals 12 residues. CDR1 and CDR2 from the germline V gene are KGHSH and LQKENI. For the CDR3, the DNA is TGTGCCAGCTCACCAGGTCAGAGGGAGCAGTACTTC. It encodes CASSPGQREQYF. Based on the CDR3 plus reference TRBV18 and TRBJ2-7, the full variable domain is NAGVMQNPRHLVRRRGQEARLRCSPMKGHSHVYWYRQLPEEGLKFMVYLQKENIIDESGMPKERFSAEFPKEGPSILRIQQVVRGDSAAYFCASSPGQREQYFGPGTRLTVT.

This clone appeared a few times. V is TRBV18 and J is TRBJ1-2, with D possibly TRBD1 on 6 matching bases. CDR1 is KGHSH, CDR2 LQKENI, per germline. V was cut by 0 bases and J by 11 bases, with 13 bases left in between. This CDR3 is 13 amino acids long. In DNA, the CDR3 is TGTGCCAGCTCACCACCACAGGGTCAGAGGTACACCTTC. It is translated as CASSPPQGQRYTF.

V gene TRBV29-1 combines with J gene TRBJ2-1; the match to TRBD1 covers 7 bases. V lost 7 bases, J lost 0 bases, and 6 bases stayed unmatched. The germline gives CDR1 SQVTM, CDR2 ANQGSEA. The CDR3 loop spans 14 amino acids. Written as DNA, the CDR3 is TGCAGCGCCGAAGGGGACAGCTCCTACAATGAGCAGTTCTTC. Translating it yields CSAEGDSSYNEQFF.

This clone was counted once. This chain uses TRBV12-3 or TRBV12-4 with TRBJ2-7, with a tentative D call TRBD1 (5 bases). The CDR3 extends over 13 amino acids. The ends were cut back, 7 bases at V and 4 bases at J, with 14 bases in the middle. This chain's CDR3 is CASTPKGLYEQYF. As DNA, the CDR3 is TGTGCCAGCACCCCTAAGGGGTTATACGAGCAGTACTTC.

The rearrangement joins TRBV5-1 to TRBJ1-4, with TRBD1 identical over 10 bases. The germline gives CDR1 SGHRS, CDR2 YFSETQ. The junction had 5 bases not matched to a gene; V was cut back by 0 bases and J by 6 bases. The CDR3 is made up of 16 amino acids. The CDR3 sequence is CASSLAAGTGDEKLFF. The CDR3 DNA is TGCGCCAGCAGCTTGGCCGCCGGGACAGGGGATGAAAAACTGTTTTTT.

CDR3 coding DNA: TGCGCCAGCAGCTTGGATTCGGGAACATACAATGAGCAGTTCTTC. Protein product: CASSLDSGTYNEQFF. The chain employs TRBV5-1 and TRBJ2-1, with D maybe TRBD2 (5 bases). In germline, CDR1 is SGHRS, CDR2 YFSETQ. V lost 0 bases and J lost 4, with 11 bases in between. This CDR3 has 15 amino acids.

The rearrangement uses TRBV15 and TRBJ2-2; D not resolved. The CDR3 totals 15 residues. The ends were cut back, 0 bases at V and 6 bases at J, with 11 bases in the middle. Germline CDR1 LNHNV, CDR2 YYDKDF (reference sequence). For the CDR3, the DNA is TGTGCCACCAGCAGAGATCGGTTGGCAGCCGGGGAGCTGTTTTTT. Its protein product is CATSRDRLAAGELFF.

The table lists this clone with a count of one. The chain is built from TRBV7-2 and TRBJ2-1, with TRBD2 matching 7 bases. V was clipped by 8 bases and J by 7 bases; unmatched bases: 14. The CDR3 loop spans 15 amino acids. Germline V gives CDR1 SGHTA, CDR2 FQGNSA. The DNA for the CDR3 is TGTGCCAGCTCGGGCGGGACTACCCGTCGTAATGAGCAGTTCTTC. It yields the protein CASSGGTTRRNEQFF.

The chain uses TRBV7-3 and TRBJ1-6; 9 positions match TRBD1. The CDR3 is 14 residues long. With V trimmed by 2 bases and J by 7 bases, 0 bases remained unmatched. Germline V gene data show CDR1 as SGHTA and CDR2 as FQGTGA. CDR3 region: CASSLDRGNSPLHF. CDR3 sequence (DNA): TGTGCCAGCAGCTTAGACAGGGGGAATTCACCCCTCCACTTT.

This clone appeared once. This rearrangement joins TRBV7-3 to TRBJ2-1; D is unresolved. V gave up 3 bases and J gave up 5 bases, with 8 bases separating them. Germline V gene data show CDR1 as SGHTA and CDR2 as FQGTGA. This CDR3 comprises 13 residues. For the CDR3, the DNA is TGTGCCAGCAGCTTGATGAACCACAATGAGCAGTTCTTC. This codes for CASSLMNHNEQFF.

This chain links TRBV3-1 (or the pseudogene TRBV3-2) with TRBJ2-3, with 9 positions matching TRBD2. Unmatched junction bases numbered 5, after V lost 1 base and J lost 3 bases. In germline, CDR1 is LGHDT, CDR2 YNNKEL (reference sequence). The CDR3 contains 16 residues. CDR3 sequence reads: CASSQGGGARTDTQYF. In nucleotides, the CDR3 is TGTGCCAGCAGCCAAGGCGGGGGGGCCAGGACAGATACGCAGTATTTT.

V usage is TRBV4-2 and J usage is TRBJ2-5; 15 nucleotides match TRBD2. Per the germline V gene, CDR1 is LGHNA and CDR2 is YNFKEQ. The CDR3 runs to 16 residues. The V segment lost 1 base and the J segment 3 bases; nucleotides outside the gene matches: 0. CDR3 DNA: TGTGCCAGCAGCCAAGGGACTAGCGGGAGGGAAGAGACCCAGTACTTC. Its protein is CASSQGTSGREETQYF.

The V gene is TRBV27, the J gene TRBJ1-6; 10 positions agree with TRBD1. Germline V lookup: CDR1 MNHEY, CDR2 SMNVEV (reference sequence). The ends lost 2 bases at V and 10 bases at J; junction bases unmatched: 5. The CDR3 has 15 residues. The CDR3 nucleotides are TGTGCCAGCAGTTTAGGGACAGGGGTGGGCTCACCCCTCCACTTT. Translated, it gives CASSLGTGVGSPLHF.

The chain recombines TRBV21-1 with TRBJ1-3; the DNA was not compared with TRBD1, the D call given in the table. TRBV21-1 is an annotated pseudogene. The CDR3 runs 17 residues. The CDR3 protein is CASSKVTVGGTGNTIYF. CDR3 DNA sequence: TGTGCCAGCAGCAAAGTTACAGTCGGTGGCACTGGAAACACCATATATTTT.

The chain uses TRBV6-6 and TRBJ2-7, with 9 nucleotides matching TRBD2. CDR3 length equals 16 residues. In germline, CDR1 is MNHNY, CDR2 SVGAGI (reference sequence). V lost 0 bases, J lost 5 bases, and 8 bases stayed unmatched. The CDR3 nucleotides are TGTGCCAGCAGTTACTCGACGCCTAGCGGGGCCAACGAGCAGTACTTC. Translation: CASSYSTPSGANEQYF.

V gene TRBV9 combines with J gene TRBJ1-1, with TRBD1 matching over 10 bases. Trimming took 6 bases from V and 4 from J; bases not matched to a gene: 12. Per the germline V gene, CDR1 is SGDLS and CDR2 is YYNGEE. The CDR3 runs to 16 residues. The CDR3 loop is CASTRSYRTGGTEAFF. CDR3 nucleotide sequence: TGTGCCAGCACGCGATCGTATCGGACAGGGGGCACTGAAGCTTTCTTT.

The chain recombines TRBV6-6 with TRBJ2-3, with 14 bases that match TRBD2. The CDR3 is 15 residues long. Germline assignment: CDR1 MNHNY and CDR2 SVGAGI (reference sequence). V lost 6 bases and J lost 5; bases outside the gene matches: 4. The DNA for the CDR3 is TGTGCCAGCAGCGGGACTAGCGGGAGTAGAGATACGCAGTATTTT. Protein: CASSGTSGSRDTQYF.

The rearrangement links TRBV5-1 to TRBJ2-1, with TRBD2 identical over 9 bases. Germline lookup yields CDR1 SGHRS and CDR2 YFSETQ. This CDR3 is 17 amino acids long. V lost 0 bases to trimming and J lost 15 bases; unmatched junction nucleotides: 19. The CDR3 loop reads CASSLAPGSGSQTEGFF. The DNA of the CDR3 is TGCGCCAGCAGCTTGGCCCCTGGTAGCGGGAGCCAGACGGAAGGGTTCTTC.

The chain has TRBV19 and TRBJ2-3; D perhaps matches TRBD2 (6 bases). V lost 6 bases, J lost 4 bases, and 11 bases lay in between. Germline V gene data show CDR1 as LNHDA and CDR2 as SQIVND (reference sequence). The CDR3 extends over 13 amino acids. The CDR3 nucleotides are TGTGCCAGTAGGACTAGGCCCTCAGATACGCAGTATTTT. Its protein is CASRTRPSDTQYF.